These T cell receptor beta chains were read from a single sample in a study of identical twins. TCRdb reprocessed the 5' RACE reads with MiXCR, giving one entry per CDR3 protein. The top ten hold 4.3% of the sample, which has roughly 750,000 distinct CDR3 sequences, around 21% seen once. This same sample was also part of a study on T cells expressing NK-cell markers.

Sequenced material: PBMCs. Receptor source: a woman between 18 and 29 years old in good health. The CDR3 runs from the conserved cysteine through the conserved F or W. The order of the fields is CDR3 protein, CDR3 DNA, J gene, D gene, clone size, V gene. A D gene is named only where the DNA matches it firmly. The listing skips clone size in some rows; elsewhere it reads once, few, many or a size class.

CDR3 protein: CASRQTGRASEQYF; CDR3 DNA: TGTGCCAGCCGCCAGACAGGGAGGGCGTCCGAGCAGTACTTC; J gene: TRBJ2-7; D gene: .; clone size: .; V gene: TRBV6-1
CDR3 protein: CAWSVAFNAQFF; CDR3 DNA: TGTGCCTGGAGTGTTGCATTCAATGCGCAGTTCTTC; J gene: TRBJ2-1; D gene: .; clone size: few; V gene: TRBV30
CDR3 protein: CASSSQRERGDTQYF; CDR3 DNA: TGTGCCAGCAGTTCACAGCGGGAGAGGGGAGATACGCAGTATTTT; J gene: TRBJ2-3; D gene: TRBD2; clone size: many; V gene: TRBV12-3/TRBV12-4
CDR3 protein: CASSQTSNRPFKGGYTF; CDR3 DNA: TGCGCCAGCAGCCAAACCTCAAACAGGCCCTTTAAGGGTGGCTACACCTTC; J gene: TRBJ1-2; D gene: .; clone size: .; V gene: TRBV4-3
CDR3 protein: CASSPLRGRIHNEQFF; CDR3 DNA: TGTGCCAGCAGCCCTCTCAGGGGGCGGATCCACAATGAGCAGTTCTTC; J gene: TRBJ2-1; D gene: TRBD1; clone size: few; V gene: TRBV7-9
CDR3 protein: CATSLGGGEQFF; CDR3 DNA: TGTGCCACCAGCCTGGGGGGCGGTGAGCAGTTCTTC; J gene: TRBJ2-1; D gene: .; clone size: .; V gene: TRBV15
CDR3 protein: CASSLAASNQPQHF; CDR3 DNA: TGTGCCAGCAGCTTGGCTGCTAGCAATCAGCCCCAGCATTTT; J gene: TRBJ1-5; D gene: .; clone size: .; V gene: TRBV5-6
CDR3 protein: CSARRVLNQPQHF; CDR3 DNA: TGCAGTGCTAGAAGGGTTTTGAATCAGCCCCAGCATTTT; J gene: TRBJ1-5; D gene: .; clone size: .; V gene: TRBV20-1
CDR3 protein: CSARLLAGEQFF; CDR3 DNA: TGCAGTGCTAGACTACTAGCGGGAGAGCAGTTCTTC; J gene: TRBJ2-1; D gene: TRBD2; clone size: .; V gene: TRBV20-1
CDR3 protein: CASSVVGDVNEQYF; CDR3 DNA: TGTGCCAGCAGCGTGGTGGGGGATGTCAACGAGCAGTACTTC; J gene: TRBJ2-7; D gene: .; clone size: .; V gene: TRBV7-9
CDR3 protein: CASSFQTENTEAFF; CDR3 DNA: TGTGCCAGCAGCTTTCAAACAGAGAACACTGAAGCTTTCTTT; J gene: TRBJ1-1; D gene: .; clone size: many; V gene: TRBV5-1
CDR3 protein: CASSLATGAYYEQYF; CDR3 DNA: TGTGCCAGCAGCTTAGCGACAGGGGCCTATTACGAGCAGTACTTC; J gene: TRBJ2-7; D gene: TRBD1; clone size: .; V gene: TRBV7-2
CDR3 protein: CATSRDLDVETQYF; CDR3 DNA: TGTGCCACCAGCAGAGATTTGGACGTAGAGACCCAGTACTTC; J gene: TRBJ2-5; D gene: .; clone size: .; V gene: TRBV15
CDR3 protein: CASSAHDGPYEQYF; CDR3 DNA: TGTGCCAGCAGCGCCCACGACGGACCCTACGAGCAGTACTTC; J gene: TRBJ2-7; D gene: .; clone size: .; V gene: TRBV9
CDR3 protein: CASSKGLPGNYYEQYF; CDR3 DNA: TGCGCCAGCAGCAAGGGGTTGCCAGGGAACTACTACGAGCAGTACTTC; J gene: TRBJ2-7; D gene: .; clone size: .; V gene: TRBV10-2
CDR3 protein: CASRRDSNEKLFF; CDR3 DNA: TGTGCCAGCAGGCGGGACAGTAATGAAAAACTGTTTTTT; J gene: TRBJ1-4; D gene: TRBD1; clone size: few; V gene: TRBV6-6
CDR3 protein: CASSWVNEKLFF; CDR3 DNA: TGTGCCAGCTCGTGGGTGAATGAAAAACTGTTTTTT; J gene: TRBJ1-4; D gene: .; clone size: .; V gene: TRBV6-2/TRBV6-3
CDR3 protein: CSALRDLLTDTQYF; CDR3 DNA: TGCAGTGCTCTCCGGGACCTACTCACAGATACGCAGTATTTT; J gene: TRBJ2-3; D gene: .; clone size: .; V gene: TRBV20-1
CDR3 protein: CAISESISAEQYF; CDR3 DNA: TGTGCCATCAGTGAGTCGATTTCTGCCGAGCAGTACTTC; J gene: TRBJ2-7; D gene: .; clone size: few; V gene: TRBV10-3
CDR3 protein: CASSVGTLFF; CDR3 DNA: TGTGCCAGCAGCGTCGGGACACTTTTCTTC; J gene: TRBJ2-1; D gene: .; clone size: few; V gene: TRBV7-2
CDR3 protein: CASSLEWASTDTQYF; CDR3 DNA: TGTGCCAGCAGTTTAGAGTGGGCTAGCACAGATACGCAGTATTTT; J gene: TRBJ2-3; D gene: .; clone size: .; V gene: TRBV12-3/TRBV12-4
CDR3 protein: CASSAPPTSGVYNEQFF; CDR3 DNA: TGTGCCAGCAGTGCCCCACCTACTAGCGGAGTATACAATGAGCAGTTCTTC; J gene: TRBJ2-1; D gene: TRBD2; clone size: many; V gene: TRBV25-1
CDR3 protein: CASSFYSLERTYNEQFF; CDR3 DNA: TGCGCCAGCAGCTTTTACTCCCTAGAGCGGACCTACAATGAGCAGTTCTTC; J gene: TRBJ2-1; D gene: .; clone size: .; V gene: TRBV5-1
CDR3 protein: CAWGPGGEETQYF; CDR3 DNA: TGTGCCTGGGGCCCAGGGGGTGAGGAGACCCAGTACTTC; J gene: TRBJ2-5; D gene: TRBD1; clone size: .; V gene: TRBV30
CDR3 protein: CASSLGPPDSGGLSTDTQYF; CDR3 DNA: TGTGCCAGCAGCTTAGGACCGCCGGATAGCGGGGGCCTCAGCACAGATACGCAGTATTTT; J gene: TRBJ2-3; D gene: TRBD2; clone size: .; V gene: TRBV5-6
CDR3 protein: CASRRAGGIGYTF; CDR3 DNA: TGTGCCAGCAGACGGGCAGGGGGCATTGGCTACACCTTC; J gene: TRBJ1-2; D gene: TRBD1; clone size: .; V gene: TRBV5-5
CDR3 protein: CASSPGQGGRKSNEQFF; CDR3 DNA: TGTGCCAGCAGCCCCGGACAGGGTGGACGAAAGTCCAATGAGCAGTTCTTC; J gene: TRBJ2-1; D gene: TRBD1; clone size: few; V gene: TRBV4-2
CDR3 protein: CASSPGGGKNTEAFF; CDR3 DNA: TGTGCCAGCAGCCCTGGGGGAGGAAAGAACACTGAAGCTTTCTTT; J gene: TRBJ1-1; D gene: .; clone size: few; V gene: TRBV12-3/TRBV12-4
CDR3 protein: CSAGQGGKNIQYF; CDR3 DNA: TGCAGTGCCGGTCAGGGGGGCAAAAACATTCAGTACTTC; J gene: TRBJ2-4; D gene: .; clone size: .; V gene: TRBV20-1